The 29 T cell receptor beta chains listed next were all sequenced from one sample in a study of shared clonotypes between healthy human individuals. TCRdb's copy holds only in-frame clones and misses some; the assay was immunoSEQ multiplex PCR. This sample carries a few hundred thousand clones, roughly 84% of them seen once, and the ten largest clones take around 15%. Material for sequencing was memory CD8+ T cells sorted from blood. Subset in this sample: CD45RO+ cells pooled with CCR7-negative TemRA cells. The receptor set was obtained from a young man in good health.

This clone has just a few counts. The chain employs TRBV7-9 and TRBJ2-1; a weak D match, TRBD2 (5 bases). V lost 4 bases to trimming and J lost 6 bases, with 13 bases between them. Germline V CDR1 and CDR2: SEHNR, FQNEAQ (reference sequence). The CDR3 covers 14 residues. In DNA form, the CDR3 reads TGTGCCAGCAGCTCGAGCGGACTTCTCAATGAGCAGTTCTTC. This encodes CASSSSGLLNEQFF.

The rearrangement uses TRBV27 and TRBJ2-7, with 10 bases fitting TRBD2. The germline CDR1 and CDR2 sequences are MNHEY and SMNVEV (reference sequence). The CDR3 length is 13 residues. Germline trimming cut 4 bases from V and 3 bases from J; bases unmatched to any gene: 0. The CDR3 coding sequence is TGTGCCAGCAGTTCTAGCGGGGGCTACGAGCAGTACTTC. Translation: CASSSSGGYEQYF.

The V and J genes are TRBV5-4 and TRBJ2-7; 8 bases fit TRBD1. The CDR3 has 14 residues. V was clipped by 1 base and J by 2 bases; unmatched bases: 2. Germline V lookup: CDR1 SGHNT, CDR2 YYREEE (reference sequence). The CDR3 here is CASSLFRGPYEQYF. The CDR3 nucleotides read TGTGCCAGCAGCTTGTTCAGGGGGCCCTACGAGCAGTACTTC.

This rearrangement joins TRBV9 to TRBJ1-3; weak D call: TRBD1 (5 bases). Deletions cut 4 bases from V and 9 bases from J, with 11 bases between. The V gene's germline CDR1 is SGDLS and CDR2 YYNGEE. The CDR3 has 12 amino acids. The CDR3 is CASSPSRGTIYF. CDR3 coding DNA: TGTGCCAGCAGCCCTTCGAGGGGCACCATATATTTT.

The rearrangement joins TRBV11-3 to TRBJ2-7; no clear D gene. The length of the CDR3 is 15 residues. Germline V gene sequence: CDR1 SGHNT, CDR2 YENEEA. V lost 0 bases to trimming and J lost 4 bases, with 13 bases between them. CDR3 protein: CASSLEATEGYEQYF. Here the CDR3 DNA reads TGTGCCAGCAGCTTAGAGGCTACCGAAGGATACGAGCAGTACTTC.

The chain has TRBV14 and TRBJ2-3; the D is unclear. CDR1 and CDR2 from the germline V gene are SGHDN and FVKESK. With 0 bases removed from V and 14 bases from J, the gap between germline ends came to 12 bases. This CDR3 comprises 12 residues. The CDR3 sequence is CASSQDGNRRYF. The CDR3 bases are TGTGCCAGCAGCCAAGACGGTAATCGTAGGTATTTT.

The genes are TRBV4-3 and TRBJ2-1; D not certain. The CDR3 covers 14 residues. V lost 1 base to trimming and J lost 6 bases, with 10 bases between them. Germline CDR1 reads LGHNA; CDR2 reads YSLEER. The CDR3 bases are TGCGCCAGCAGCCAAGTCGCGTTTGGCAATGAGCAGTTCTTC. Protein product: CASSQVAFGNEQFF.

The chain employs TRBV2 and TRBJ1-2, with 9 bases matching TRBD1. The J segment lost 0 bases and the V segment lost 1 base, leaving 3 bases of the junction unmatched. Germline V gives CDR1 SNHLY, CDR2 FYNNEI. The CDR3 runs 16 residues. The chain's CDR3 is CASSEGGQGPNYGYTF. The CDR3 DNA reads TGTGCCAGCAGTGAAGGAGGACAGGGGCCTAACTATGGCTACACCTTC.

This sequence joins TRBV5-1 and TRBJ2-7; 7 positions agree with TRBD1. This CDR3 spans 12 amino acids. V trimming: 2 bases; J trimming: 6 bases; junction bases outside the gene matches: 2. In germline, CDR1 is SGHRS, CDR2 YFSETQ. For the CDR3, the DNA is TGCGCCAGCAGCTTATGGACAGGCGAGCAGTACTTC. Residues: CASSLWTGEQYF.

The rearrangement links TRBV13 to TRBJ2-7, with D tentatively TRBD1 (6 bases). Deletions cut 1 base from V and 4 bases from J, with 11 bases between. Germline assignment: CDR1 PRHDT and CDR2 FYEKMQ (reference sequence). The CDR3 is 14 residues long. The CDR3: CASSLEGRGYEQYF. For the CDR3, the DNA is TGTGCCAGCAGCTTAGAGGGCAGGGGATACGAGCAGTACTTC.

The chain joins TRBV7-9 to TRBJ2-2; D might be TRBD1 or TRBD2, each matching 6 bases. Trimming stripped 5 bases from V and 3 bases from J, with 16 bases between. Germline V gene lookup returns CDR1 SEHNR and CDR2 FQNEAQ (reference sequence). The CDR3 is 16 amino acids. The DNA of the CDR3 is TGTGCCAGCAGCAGCGGACGGAGGGGGTACACCGGGGAGCTGTTTTTT. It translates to CASSSGRRGYTGELFF.

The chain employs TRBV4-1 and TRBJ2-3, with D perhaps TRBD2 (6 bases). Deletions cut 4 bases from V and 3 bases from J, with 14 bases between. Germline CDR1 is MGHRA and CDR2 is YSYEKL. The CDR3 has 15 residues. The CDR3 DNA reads TGCGCCAGCAGCCTGCCGGTCGGGGGAACAGATACGCAGTATTTT. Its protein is CASSLPVGGTDTQYF.

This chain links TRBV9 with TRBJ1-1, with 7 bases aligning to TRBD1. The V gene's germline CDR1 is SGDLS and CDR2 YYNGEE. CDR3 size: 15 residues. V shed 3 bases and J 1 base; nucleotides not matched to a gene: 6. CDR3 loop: CASSAPGQQNTEAFF. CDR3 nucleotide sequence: TGTGCCAGCAGCGCGCCGGGACAGCAGAACACTGAAGCTTTCTTT.

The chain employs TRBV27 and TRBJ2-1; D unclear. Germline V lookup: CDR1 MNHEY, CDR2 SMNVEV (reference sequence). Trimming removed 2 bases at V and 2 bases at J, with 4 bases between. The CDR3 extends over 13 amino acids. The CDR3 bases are TGTGCCAGCAGTTTAAGGCCCTACAATGAGCAGTTCTTC. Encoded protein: CASSLRPYNEQFF.

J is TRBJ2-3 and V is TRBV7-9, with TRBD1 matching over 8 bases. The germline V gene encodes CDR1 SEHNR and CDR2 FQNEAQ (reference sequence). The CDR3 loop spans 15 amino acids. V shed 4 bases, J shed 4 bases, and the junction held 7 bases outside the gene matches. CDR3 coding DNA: TGTGCCAGCAGCTACGGACAGGGAATGTCAGATACGCAGTATTTT. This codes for CASSYGQGMSDTQYF.

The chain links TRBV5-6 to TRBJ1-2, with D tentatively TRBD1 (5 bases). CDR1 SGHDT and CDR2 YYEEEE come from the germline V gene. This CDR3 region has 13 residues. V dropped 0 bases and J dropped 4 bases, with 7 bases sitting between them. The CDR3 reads CASSLGTGYGYTF. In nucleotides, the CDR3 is TGTGCCAGCAGCTTGGGTACAGGCTATGGCTACACCTTC.

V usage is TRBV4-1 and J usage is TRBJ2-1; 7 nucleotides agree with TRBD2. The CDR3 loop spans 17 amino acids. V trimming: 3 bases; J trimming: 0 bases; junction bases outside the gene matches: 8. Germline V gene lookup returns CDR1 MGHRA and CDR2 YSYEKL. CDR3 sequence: CASSHVLAESSYNEQFF. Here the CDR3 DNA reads TGCGCCAGCAGCCACGTCCTAGCGGAGAGCTCCTACAATGAGCAGTTCTTC.

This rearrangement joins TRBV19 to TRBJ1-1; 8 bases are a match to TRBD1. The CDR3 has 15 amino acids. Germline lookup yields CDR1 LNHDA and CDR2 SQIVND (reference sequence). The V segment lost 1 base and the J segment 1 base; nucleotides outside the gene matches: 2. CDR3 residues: CASSIGGQGNTEAFF. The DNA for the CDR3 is TGTGCCAGTAGTATAGGTGGACAGGGGAACACTGAAGCTTTCTTT.

The CDR3 nucleotides read TGTGCCAGCTGGGGGGGAGATACGCAGTATTTT. Translating it yields CASWGGDTQYF. The V gene is TRBV25-1, the J gene TRBJ2-3; 7 bases are shared with TRBD2. The ends lost 8 bases at V and 5 bases at J; junction bases unmatched: 1. This CDR3 is 11 amino acids long. The germline V gene encodes CDR1 MGHDK and CDR2 SYGVNS. The variable domain in full, completed from reference TRBV25-1 and TRBJ2-3, reads EADIYQTPRYLVIGTGKKITLECSQTMGHDKMYWYQQDPGMELHLIHYSYGVNSTEKGDLSSESTVSRIRTEHFPLTLESARPSHTSQYLCASWGGDTQYFGPGTRLTVL.

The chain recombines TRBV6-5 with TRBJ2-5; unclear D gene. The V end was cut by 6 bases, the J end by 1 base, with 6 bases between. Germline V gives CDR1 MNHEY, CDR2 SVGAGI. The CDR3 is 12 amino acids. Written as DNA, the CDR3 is TGTGCCAGCAGAAGTAGCCAAGAGACCCAGTACTTC. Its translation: CASRSSQETQYF.

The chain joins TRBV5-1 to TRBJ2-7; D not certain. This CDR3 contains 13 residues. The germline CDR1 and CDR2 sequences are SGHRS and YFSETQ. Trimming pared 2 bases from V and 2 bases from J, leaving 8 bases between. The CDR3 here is CASSFDLTYEQYF. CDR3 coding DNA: TGCGCCAGCAGCTTTGACTTAACCTACGAGCAGTACTTC.

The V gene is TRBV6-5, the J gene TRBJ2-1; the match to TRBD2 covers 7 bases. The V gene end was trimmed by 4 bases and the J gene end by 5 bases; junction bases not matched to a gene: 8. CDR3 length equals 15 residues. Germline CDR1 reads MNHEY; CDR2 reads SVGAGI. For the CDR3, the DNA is TGTGCCAGCAGTTGGGGGGAGGGCCTCAACAATGAGCAGTTCTTC. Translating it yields CASSWGEGLNNEQFF.

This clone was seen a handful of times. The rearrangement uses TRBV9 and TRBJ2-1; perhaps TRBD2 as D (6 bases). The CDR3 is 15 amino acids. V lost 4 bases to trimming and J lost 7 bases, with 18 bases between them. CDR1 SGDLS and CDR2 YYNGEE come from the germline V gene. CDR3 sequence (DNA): TGTGCCAGCAGCTCATCCAGATGGGAGGTAAATGAGCAGTTCTTC. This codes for CASSSSRWEVNEQFF.

The CDR3 region is CASSFTSSSGYYNEQFF. CDR3 in DNA: TGTGCCAGCAGCTTCACTTCGTCTAGCGGATACTACAATGAGCAGTTCTTC. This sequence joins TRBV5-6 and TRBJ2-1; 7 bases are shared with TRBD2. This CDR3 contains 17 residues. The J segment lost 3 bases and the V segment lost 2 bases, leaving 11 bases of the junction unmatched. Germline V lookup: CDR1 SGHDT, CDR2 YYEEEE. The variable domain in full, with the rest retrieved from reference TRBV5-6 and TRBJ2-1, is DAGVTQSPTHLIKTRGQQVTLRCSPKSGHDTVSWYQQALGQGPQFIFQYYEEEERQRGNFPDRFSGHQFPNYSSELNVNALLLGDSALYLCASSFTSSSGYYNEQFFGPGTRLTVL.

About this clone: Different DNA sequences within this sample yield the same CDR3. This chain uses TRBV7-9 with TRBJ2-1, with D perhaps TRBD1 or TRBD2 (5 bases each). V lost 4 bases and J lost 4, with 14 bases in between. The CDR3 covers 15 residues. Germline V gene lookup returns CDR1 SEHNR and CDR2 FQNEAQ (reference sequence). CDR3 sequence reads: CASSSPGTLYNEQFF. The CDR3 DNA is TGTGCCAGCAGCTCTCCCGGGACCTTGTACAATGAGCAGTTCTTC.

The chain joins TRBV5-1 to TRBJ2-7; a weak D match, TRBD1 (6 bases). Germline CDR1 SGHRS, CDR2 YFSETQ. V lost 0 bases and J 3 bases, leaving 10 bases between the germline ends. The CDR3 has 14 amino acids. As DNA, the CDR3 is TGCGCCAGCAGCTTGGAGGCCAGGGGCTACGAGCAGTACTTC. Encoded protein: CASSLEARGYEQYF.

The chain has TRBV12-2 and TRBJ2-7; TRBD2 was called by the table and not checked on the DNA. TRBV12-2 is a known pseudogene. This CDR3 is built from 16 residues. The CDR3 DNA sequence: TGTGCAAGTCGCCCTACCGCCCCTAGCGCACCCTACGAGCAGTACTTC. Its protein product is CASRPTAPSAPYEQYF.

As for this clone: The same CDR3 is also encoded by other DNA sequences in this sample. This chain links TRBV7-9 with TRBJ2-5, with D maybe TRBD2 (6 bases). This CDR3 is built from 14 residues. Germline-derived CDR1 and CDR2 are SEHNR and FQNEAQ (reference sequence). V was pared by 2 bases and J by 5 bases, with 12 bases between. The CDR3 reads CASSLSDREETQYF. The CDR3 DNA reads TGTGCCAGCAGCTTATCGGACCGGGAGGAGACCCAGTACTTC.

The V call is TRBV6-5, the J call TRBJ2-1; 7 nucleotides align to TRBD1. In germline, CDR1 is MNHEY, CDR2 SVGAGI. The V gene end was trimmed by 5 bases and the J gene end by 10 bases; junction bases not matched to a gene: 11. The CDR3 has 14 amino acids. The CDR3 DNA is TGTGCCAGCAGTAGCGAGGACAGGATAGGAGAGCAGTTCTTC. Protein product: CASSSEDRIGEQFF.